The clone carrying this T cell receptor (beta chain) has a handful of counts. What it binds is not known. A second PCR, run for 7 to 11 cycles, used a sample-barcoded 5' primer plus a J-beta primer mix. One entry per CDR3 protein, called by TCRdb with MiXCR from the 5' RACE reads. The data hold about 1,400,000 distinct CDR3 sequences, with around 42% observed a single time. This sample is part of a study of blood T cells in healthy people across ages. From germline, CDR1 is SNHLY and CDR2 FYNNEI. With V trimmed by 3 bases and J by 2 bases, 2 bases remained unmatched. The CDR3 is 16 residues long. Findings of the study overall: Roughly linearly, TCR beta diversity per million T cells fell as age increased.

The V gene is TRBV2, the J gene TRBJ2-1; the match to TRBD2 covers 12 bases. The sequenced sample consisted of blood. The clonotype comes from a woman between 18 and 29 years old in good health. CDR3: CASSEGLAGPYNEQFF. CDR3 DNA sequence: TGTGCCAGCAGTGAGGGACTAGCGGGTCCCTACAATGAGCAGTTCTTC. The entire variable domain, with the rest obtained from reference TRBV2 and TRBJ2-1, is as follows: EPEVTQTPSHQVTQMGQEVILRCVPISNHLYFYWYRQILGQKVEFLVSFYNNEISEKSEIFDDQFSVERPDGSNFTLKIRSTKLEDSAMYFCASSEGLAGPYNEQFFGPGTRLTVL.